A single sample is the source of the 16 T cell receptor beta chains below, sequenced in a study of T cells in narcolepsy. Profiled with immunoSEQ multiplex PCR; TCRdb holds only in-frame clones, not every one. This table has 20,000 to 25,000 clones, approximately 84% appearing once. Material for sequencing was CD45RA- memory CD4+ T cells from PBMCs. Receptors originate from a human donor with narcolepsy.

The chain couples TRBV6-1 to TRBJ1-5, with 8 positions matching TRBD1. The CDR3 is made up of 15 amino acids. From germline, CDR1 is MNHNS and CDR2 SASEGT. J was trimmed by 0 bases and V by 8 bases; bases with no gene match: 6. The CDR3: CASRGQDYSNQPQHF. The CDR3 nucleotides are TGTGCCAGCCGGGGACAGGACTATAGCAATCAGCCCCAGCATTTT.

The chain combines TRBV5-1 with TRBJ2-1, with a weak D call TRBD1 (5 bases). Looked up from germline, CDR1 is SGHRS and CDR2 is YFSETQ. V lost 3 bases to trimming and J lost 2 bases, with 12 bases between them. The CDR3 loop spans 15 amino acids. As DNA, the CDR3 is TGCGCCAGCAGCTCAATCGACAGTACCTACAATGAGCAGTTCTTC. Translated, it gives CASSSIDSTYNEQFF.

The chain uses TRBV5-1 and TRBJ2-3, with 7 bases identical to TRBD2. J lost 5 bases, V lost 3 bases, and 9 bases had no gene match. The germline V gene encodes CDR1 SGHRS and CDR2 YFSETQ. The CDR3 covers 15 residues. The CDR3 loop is CASSSGDYSRDTQYF. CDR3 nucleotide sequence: TGCGCCAGCAGCTCGGGGGACTACTCCCGAGATACGCAGTATTTT.

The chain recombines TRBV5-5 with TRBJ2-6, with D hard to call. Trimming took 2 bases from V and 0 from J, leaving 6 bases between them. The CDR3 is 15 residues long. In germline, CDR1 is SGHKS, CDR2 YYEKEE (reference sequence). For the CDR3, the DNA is TGTGCCAGCAGCTTAACGGTCTCTGGGGCCAACGTCCTGACTTTC. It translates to CASSLTVSGANVLTF.

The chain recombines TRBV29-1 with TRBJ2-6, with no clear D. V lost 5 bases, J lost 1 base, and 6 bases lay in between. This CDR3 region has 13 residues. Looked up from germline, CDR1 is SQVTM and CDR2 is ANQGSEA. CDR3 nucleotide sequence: TGCAGCGTTAGTCGATCTGGGGCCAACGTCCTGACTTTC. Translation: CSVSRSGANVLTF.

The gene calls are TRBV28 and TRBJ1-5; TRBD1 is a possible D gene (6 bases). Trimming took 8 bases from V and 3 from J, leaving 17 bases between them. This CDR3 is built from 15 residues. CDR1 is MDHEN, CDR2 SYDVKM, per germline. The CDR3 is CASPPSGGPNQPQHF. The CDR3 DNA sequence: TGTGCCAGCCCTCCATCGGGGGGCCCCAATCAGCCCCAGCATTTT.

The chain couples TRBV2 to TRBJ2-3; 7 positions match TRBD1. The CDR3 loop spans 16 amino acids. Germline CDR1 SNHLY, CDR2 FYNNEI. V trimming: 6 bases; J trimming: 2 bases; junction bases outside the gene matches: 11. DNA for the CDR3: TGTGCCAGCAGCAGCCGAACAGGGGTTGACACAGATACGCAGTATTTT. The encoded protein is CASSSRTGVDTDTQYF.

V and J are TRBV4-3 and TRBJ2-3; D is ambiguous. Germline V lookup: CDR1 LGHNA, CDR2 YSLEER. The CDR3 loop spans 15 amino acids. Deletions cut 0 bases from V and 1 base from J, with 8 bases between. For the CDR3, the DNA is TGCGCCAGCAGCCAAGACCAGCGCGGCACAGATACGCAGTATTTT. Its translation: CASSQDQRGTDTQYF.

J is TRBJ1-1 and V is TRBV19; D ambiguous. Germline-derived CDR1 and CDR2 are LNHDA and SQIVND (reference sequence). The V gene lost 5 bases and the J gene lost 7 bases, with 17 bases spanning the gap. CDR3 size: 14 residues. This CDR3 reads CASSLRRSDLEAFF. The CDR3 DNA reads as TGTGCCAGTAGTCTACGGCGATCGGACCTTGAAGCTTTCTTT.

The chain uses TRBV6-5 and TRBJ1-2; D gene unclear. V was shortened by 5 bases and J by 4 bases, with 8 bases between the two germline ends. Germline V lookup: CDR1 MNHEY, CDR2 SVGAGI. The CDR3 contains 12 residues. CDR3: CASSQTTYGYTF. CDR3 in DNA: TGTGCCAGCAGTCAAACAACCTATGGCTACACCTTC.

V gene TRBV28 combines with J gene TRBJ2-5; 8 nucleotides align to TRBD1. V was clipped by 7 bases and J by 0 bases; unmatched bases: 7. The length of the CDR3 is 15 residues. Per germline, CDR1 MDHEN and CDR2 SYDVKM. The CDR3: CASTGTGAYQETQYF. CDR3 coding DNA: TGTGCCAGCACCGGGACAGGAGCGTACCAAGAGACCCAGTACTTC. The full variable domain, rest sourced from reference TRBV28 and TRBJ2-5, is DVKVTQSSRYLVKRTGEKVFLECVQDMDHENMFWYRQDPGLGLRLIYFSYDVKMKEKGDIPEGYSVSREKKERFSLILESASTNQTSMYLCASTGTGAYQETQYFGPGTRLLVL.

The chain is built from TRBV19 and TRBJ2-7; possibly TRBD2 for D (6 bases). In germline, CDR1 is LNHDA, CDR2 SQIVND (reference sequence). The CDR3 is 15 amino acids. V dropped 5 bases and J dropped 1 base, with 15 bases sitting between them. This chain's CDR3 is CASSPGTRKSYEQYF. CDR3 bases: TGTGCCAGTAGTCCCGGGACTCGGAAATCCTACGAGCAGTACTTC.

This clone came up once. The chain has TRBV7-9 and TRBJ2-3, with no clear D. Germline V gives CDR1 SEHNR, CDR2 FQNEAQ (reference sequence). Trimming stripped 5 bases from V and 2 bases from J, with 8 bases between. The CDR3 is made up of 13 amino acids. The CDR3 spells CASSTTNTDTQYF. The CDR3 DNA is TGTGCCAGCAGCACTACTAACACAGATACGCAGTATTTT.

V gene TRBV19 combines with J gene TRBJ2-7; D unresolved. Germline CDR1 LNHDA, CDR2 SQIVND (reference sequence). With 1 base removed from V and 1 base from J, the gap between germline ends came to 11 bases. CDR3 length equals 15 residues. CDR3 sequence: CASSIGAQKSYEQYF. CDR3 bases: TGTGCCAGTAGTATAGGGGCACAAAAGTCCTACGAGCAGTACTTC.

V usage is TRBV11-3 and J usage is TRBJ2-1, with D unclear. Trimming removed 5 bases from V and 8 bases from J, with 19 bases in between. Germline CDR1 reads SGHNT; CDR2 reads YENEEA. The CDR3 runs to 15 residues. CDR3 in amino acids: CASSPGGIVGHEQFF. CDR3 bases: TGTGCCAGCAGCCCAGGCGGTATAGTAGGACATGAGCAGTTCTTC. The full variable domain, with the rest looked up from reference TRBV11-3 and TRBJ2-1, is EAGVVQSPRYKIIEKKQPVAFWCNPISGHNTLYWYLQNLGQGPELLIRYENEEAVDDSQLPKDRFSAERLKGVDSTLKIQPAELGDSAVYLCASSPGGIVGHEQFFGPGTRLTVL.

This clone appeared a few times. CDR3 in amino acids: CASSPWVGVGYQPQHF. The CDR3 nucleotides read TGTGCCAGCAGTCCCTGGGTAGGGGTGGGGTATCAGCCCCAGCATTTT. The V call is TRBV27, the J call TRBJ1-5, with a tentative D call TRBD1 (5 bases). This CDR3 has 16 residues. The germline V gene encodes CDR1 MNHEY and CDR2 SMNVEV (reference sequence). V lost 5 bases and J 5 bases, leaving 19 bases between the germline ends.